These 21 T cell receptor beta chains originate from one sample sequenced in a study of response to subunit inactivated influenza vaccine. Via MiXCR, TCRdb re-called the RT-PCR reads, giving one row per CDR3 protein. This sample carries 490,000 or so distinct CDR3 sequences, about 7.6% of them seen once, and the ten largest clones take over 10%. Source: PBMCs from blood, taken less than 30 months after vaccination. The receptors were gathered from a man aged 50 to 75 who received an inactivated influenza vaccine.

The genes are TRBV20-1 and TRBJ2-1; 10 nucleotides match TRBD2. Germline assignment: CDR1 DFQATT and CDR2 SNEGSKA (reference sequence). This CDR3 comprises 15 residues. CDR3 in DNA: TGCAGCGGTAGAGGGCTAGCGGGAGTAGGGTATGAGCAGTTCTTC. It encodes CSGRGLAGVGYEQFF.

This clonotype came up many times. The chain uses TRBV7-6 and TRBJ2-7; a possible D gene is TRBD2 (6 bases). V gave up 5 bases and J gave up 6 bases, with 23 bases separating them. This CDR3 contains 16 residues. Germline CDR1 SGHVS, CDR2 FNYEAQ. The CDR3 region is CASSLQQMAGRTEQYF. For the CDR3, the DNA is TGTGCCAGCAGCCTCCAGCAAATGGCGGGGAGGACCGAGCAGTACTTC.

This clonotype has just a few counts. The chain carries TRBV5-1 and TRBJ2-3, with D perhaps being TRBD1 or TRBD2 (5 bases each). Germline V gives CDR1 SGHRS, CDR2 YFSETQ. Trimming cost V 4 bases and J 0 bases, with 15 bases left between them. The CDR3 has 16 amino acids. The CDR3 DNA reads as TGCGCCAGCAGCATATCCGGGACGGGGAGCACAGATACGCAGTATTTT. Translating gives CASSISGTGSTDTQYF.

This clonotype was observed at least ten times. V is TRBV27 and J is TRBJ1-1; no clear D. The CDR3 has 11 residues. Trimming removed 8 bases from V and 3 bases from J, with 7 bases in between. CDR1 is MNHEY and CDR2 is SMNVEV in the germline V gene (reference sequence). The CDR3 DNA reads TGTGCCAGCCGGGCCCACACTGAAGCTTTCTTT. It is translated as CASRAHTEAFF.

This clonotype was recorded at least ten times. The chain combines TRBV6-2 or TRBV6-3 with TRBJ2-7; 7 nucleotides match TRBD2. V dropped 2 bases and J dropped 0; count of bases not matched to a gene: 7. The CDR3 contains 16 residues. CDR1 and CDR2 (germline): MNHEY, SVGEGT. The CDR3 nucleotides read TGTGCCAGCAGTTACCATCTCGGGAGGAGCTCCTACGAGCAGTACTTC. Encoded protein: CASSYHLGRSSYEQYF.

The genes are TRBV3-1 and TRBJ2-7; 12 positions match TRBD1. The germline gives CDR1 LGHDT, CDR2 YNNKEL (reference sequence). The CDR3 is 15 residues long. Unmatched junction bases numbered 5, after V lost 5 bases and J lost 3 bases. CDR3 loop: CASSVGTGGFYEQYF. The CDR3 DNA follows: TGTGCCAGCAGCGTTGGGACAGGGGGCTTCTACGAGCAGTACTTC.

The chain joins TRBV20-1 to TRBJ2-1; D not certain. Germline assignment: CDR1 DFQATT and CDR2 SNEGSKA (reference sequence). The CDR3 contains 15 residues. Between the trimmed V and J ends, which lost 4 bases and 0 bases, there was a span of 13 bases. The CDR3 protein is CSATTPTSSYNEQFF. The CDR3 coding sequence is TGCAGTGCTACGACTCCCACCTCCTCCTACAATGAGCAGTTCTTC.

This clonotype was seen a few times. The chain uses TRBV25-1 and TRBJ2-5, with D tentatively TRBD2 (6 bases). Germline V lookup: CDR1 MGHDK, CDR2 SYGVNS. The V end lost 8 bases, the J end lost 5 bases, and 12 bases lay between the germline ends. This CDR3 has 12 residues. The CDR3 spells CASARAGETQYF. In nucleotides, the CDR3 is TGTGCCAGCGCAAGGGCGGGGGAGACCCAGTACTTC.

The chain is built from TRBV7-2 and TRBJ1-5, with D tentatively TRBD1 (5 bases). The CDR3 extends over 15 amino acids. V lost 5 bases and J lost 5, with 16 bases in between. Looked up from germline, CDR1 is SGHTA and CDR2 is FQGNSA. CDR3 coding DNA: TGTGCCAGCAGCCCGCGGGGGGGGATGGATCAGCCCCAGCATTTT. It translates to CASSPRGGMDQPQHF.

Of note for this clonotype: This sequence may be a read error, since a much larger clone differs from it by one base. V is TRBV29-1 and J is TRBJ2-1, with D hard to call. The CDR3 has 10 amino acids. Germline V CDR1 and CDR2: SQVTM, ANQGSEA. The CDR3 loop is CSVGGNKQFF. Written as DNA, the CDR3 is TGCAGCGTTGGCGGCAATAAGCAGTTCTTC.

Ten or more counts support this clonotype. The rearrangement uses TRBV12-3 or TRBV12-4 and TRBJ1-5; TRBD1 is a possible D gene (6 bases). V lost 6 bases and J lost 2, with 11 bases in between. This CDR3 is 14 amino acids long. CDR3 residues: CASSEGGGNQPQHF. The CDR3 DNA is TGTGCCAGCAGCGAGGGGGGGGGCAATCAGCCCCAGCATTTT.

On this clonotype itself: This may stem from a read error, because a much larger clone lies one nucleotide away. V gene TRBV12-3 or TRBV12-4 combines with J gene TRBJ2-3; TRBD2 agrees at 10 bases. CDR3 size: 16 residues. V was pared by 8 bases and J by 2 bases, with 10 bases of the junction left unmatched. CDR3: CASGSSGGPLTDTQYF. The CDR3 nucleotides are TGTGCCAGCGGCAGTAGCGGGGGGCCCCTCACAGATACGCAGTATTTT.

Only a few counts were recorded for this clonotype. The chain uses TRBV11-2 and TRBJ1-1, with D uncertain. CDR1 and CDR2 from the germline V gene are SGHAT and FQNNGV. V lost 1 base, J lost 6 bases, and 9 bases lay in between. The CDR3 is made up of 13 amino acids. The CDR3 spells CASSLAGFPEAFF. Written as DNA, the CDR3 is TGTGCCAGCAGCTTAGCTGGGTTTCCTGAAGCTTTCTTT. The full variable domain, completed using reference TRBV11-2 and TRBJ1-1, is EAGVAQSPRYKIIEKRQSVAFWCNPISGHATLYWYQQILGQGPKLLIQFQNNGVVDDSQLPKDRFSAERLKGVDSTLKIQPAKLEDSAVYLCASSLAGFPEAFFGQGTRLTVV.

The rearrangement uses TRBV20-1 and TRBJ2-5, with 11 bases identical to TRBD1. CDR1 and CDR2 (germline): DFQATT, SNEGSKA (reference sequence). The CDR3 loop spans 13 amino acids. With V trimmed by 6 bases and J by 7 bases, 7 bases remained unmatched. The CDR3 sequence is CSAKGQGVGTQYF. The CDR3 bases are TGCAGTGCCAAGGGACAGGGGGTTGGGACCCAGTACTTC.

This clonotype was recorded many times. V usage is TRBV20-1 and J usage is TRBJ2-7, with 10 nucleotides matching TRBD2. CDR3 length equals 14 residues. CDR1 and CDR2 (germline): DFQATT, SNEGSKA (reference sequence). J gave up 3 bases and V 2 bases, and 4 bases lay outside the gene matches. As DNA, the CDR3 is TGCAGTGCTAGATCCTTAGCGGGAGGCTACGAGCAGTACTTC. Protein: CSARSLAGGYEQYF.

This clonotype has just a few counts. The chain uses TRBV10-3 and TRBJ1-2, with TRBD1 matching over 9 bases. The V gene's germline CDR1 is ENHRY and CDR2 SYGVKD. CDR3 length: 14 residues. J lost 7 bases, V lost 6 bases, and 9 bases had no gene match. CDR3 in DNA: TGTGCCATCAGACCGGGACAGGGTTTATCTGGCTACACCTTC. It specifies CAIRPGQGLSGYTF.

This clonotype has only a few counts. V usage is TRBV5-5 and J usage is TRBJ1-1; no firm D call. This CDR3 is built from 14 residues. The ends were cut back, 0 bases at V and 7 bases at J, with 13 bases in the middle. The germline V gene encodes CDR1 SGHKS and CDR2 YYEKEE (reference sequence). The CDR3, as DNA: TGTGCCAGCAGCTTGGATATTGGGCCTAATGAAGCTTTCTTT. It yields the protein CASSLDIGPNEAFF.

The table lists this clonotype with a few counts. This sequence joins TRBV20-1 and TRBJ2-3; D is unresolved. Germline V gives CDR1 DFQATT, CDR2 SNEGSKA (reference sequence). The CDR3 is made up of 11 amino acids. Deletions cut 3 bases from V and 14 bases from J, with 15 bases between. CDR3 nucleotides: TGCAGTGCTAGTGGGCCGGGCCCGGGGTATTTT. Amino acid sequence: CSASGPGPGYF.

CDR3 bases: TGCAGTGCGCTAACCACAGCTAACTATGGCTACACCTTC. Amino acid sequence: CSALTTANYGYTF. This rearrangement joins TRBV20-1 to TRBJ1-2; D gene unclear. V was clipped by 6 bases and J by 0 bases, with 11 bases between them. Germline assignment: CDR1 DFQATT and CDR2 SNEGSKA (reference sequence). The CDR3 is made up of 13 amino acids.

A few counts support this clonotype. The chain is built from TRBV4-2 and TRBJ2-2; D is unresolved. Germline CDR1 is LGHNA and CDR2 is YNFKEQ. With 1 base removed from V and 4 bases from J, the gap between germline ends came to 10 bases. The CDR3 runs to 15 residues. The CDR3 DNA reads as TGTGCCAGCAGCCAAGGGGCCACGGGCACCGGGGAGCTGTTTTTT. Protein sequence: CASSQGATGTGELFF.

In this sample, this clonotype turned up many times. The J gene is TRBJ2-7, the V gene TRBV7-2, with 11 bases matching TRBD2. Per germline, CDR1 SGHTA and CDR2 FQGNSA. The CDR3 totals 15 residues. With 4 bases clipped from V and 6 bases from J, the junction kept 8 bases outside the gene matches. Here the CDR3 reads CASSSIAGGAREQYF. In DNA, the CDR3 is TGTGCCAGCAGCTCAATAGCGGGAGGGGCCCGCGAGCAGTACTTC.